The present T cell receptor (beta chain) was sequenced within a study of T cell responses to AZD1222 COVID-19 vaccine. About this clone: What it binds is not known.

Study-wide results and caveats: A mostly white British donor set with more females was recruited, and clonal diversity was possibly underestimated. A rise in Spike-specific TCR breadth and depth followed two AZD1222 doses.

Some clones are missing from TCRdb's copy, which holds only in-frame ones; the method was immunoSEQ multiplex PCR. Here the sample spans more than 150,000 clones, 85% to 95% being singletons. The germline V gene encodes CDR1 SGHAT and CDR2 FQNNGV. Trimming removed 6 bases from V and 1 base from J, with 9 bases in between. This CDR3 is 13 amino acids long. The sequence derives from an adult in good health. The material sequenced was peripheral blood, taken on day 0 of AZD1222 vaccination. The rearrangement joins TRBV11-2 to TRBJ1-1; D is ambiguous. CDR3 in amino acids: CASSFVANTEAFF. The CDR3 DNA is TGTGCCAGCAGTTTCGTGGCGAACACTGAAGCTTTCTTT.